The source of this T cell receptor beta chain is a study of T cells after posttransplantation cyclophosphamide. Worth noting for this clone: Its specificity is unknown.

General observations from the study: Skin or GI-infiltrating T cells shared few TRB sequences with blood. Recipient CMV seropositivity and CMV reactivation strongly tracked TRB clonality. Later post-transplant blood repertoires were often dominated by donor CD8+ memory clones.

This table comes from immunoSEQ multiplex PCR, and its TCRdb copy is limited to in-frame clones, with some not included. This table holds fewer than 15,000 clones, about 1.9% found once. This CDR3 spans 19 amino acids. Cyclophosphamide on days +3 and +4 followed busulfan-fludarabine conditioning and a marrow graft. The sequence was collected from a male patient younger than 45 who received an allogeneic stem cell transplant from a related donor, was CMV-positive, and had no GVHD. Some T cells may originate from the graft donor. The sequenced sample was PBMCs, obtained after allogeneic stem cell transplant with posttransplant cyclophosphamide. This chain links TRBV21-1 with TRBJ2-2; the table's D call of TRBD1 was not tested on the DNA. TRBV21-1 is deemed a pseudogene. Written as DNA, the CDR3 is TGTGCCAGCAGCCCCCGGAACAGGGGTACTTTTTTGGGCACCGGGGAGCTGTTTTTT. This codes for CASSPRNRGTFLGTGELFF.